These T cell receptor beta chains were read from a single sample in a study of blood T cell repertoires in COVID-19. Sequenced by immunoSEQ multiplex PCR; TCRdb stores in-frame clones only, minus some. The profile shows around 84,000 clones, around 80% of them singletons. Input material: peripheral blood. Every receptor here comes from a man between 60 and 75 years old with COVID-19, enrolled during active disease. CDR3s include the opening cysteine and the closing phenylalanine or tryptophan. Each record gives: clone size, D gene, V gene, J gene, CDR3 protein, CDR3 DNA. A D gene is named only where the DNA matches it firmly. Clone sizes are given selectively: once, few, many, or a class where the clone is expanded.

once,-,TRBV7-7,TRBJ2-3,CASSKTQASTDTQYF,TGTGCTAGCAGCAAGACACAGGCTAGCACAGATACGCAGTATTTT
-,TRBD1,TRBV6-2/TRBV6-3,TRBJ1-5,CASSTQGVQPQHF,TGTGCCAGCAGTACTCAGGGGGTGCAGCCCCAGCATTTT
-,-,TRBV6-5,TRBJ1-5,CASRGNSNSNQPQHF,TGTGCCAGCCGGGGGAACAGCAATAGCAATCAGCCCCAGCATTTT
-,TRBD2,TRBV6-1,TRBJ2-5,CASSEEAGGETQYF,TGTGCCAGCAGTGAAGAAGCGGGAGGGGAGACCCAGTACTTC
-,-,TRBV9,TRBJ2-1,CASSPRPGQGLAGGVNEQFF,TGTGCCAGCAGCCCCCGACCGGGACAGGGGCTAGCGGGAGGTGTAAATGAGCAGTTCTTC
-,TRBD1,TRBV10-3,TRBJ2-7,CAAQTGDNSYEQYF,TGTGCCGCCCAGACAGGGGATAATTCCTACGAGCAGTACTTC
-,TRBD1,TRBV5-1,TRBJ2-5,CASSRQGGETQYF,TGCGCCAGCAGCCGACAGGGTGGAGAGACCCAGTACTTC
-,TRBD1,TRBV7-2,TRBJ2-2,CASSLKGTGKTGELFF,TGTGCCAGCAGCTTAAAAGGGACAGGGAAGACCGGGGAGCTGTTTTTT
-,-,TRBV19,TRBJ2-7,CASSMRGQNYEQYF,TGTGCCAGTAGTATGAGAGGACAAAACTACGAGCAGTACTTC
-,TRBD1,TRBV25-1,TRBJ2-2,CASSRDRGGTGELFF,TGTGCCAGCAGTAGGGACAGGGGCGGAACCGGGGAGCTGTTTTTT
-,-,TRBV7-3,TRBJ2-3,CASSSIAEGSTDTQYF,TGTGCCAGCAGCTCGATAGCGGAAGGTAGCACAGATACGCAGTATTTT
-,-,TRBV19,TRBJ2-3,CASSITGTADTQYF,TGTGCCAGTAGTATAACAGGGACGGCAGATACGCAGTATTTT
-,-,TRBV7-6,TRBJ1-2,CASSPLGQNYGYTF,TGTGCCAGCAGCCCGTTAGGACAGAACTATGGCTACACCTTC
-,TRBD1,TRBV5-1,TRBJ2-6,CASSRPGQATPGANVLTF,TGCGCCAGCAGCAGGCCGGGACAGGCTACCCCTGGGGCCAACGTCCTGACTTTC
-,-,TRBV6-5,TRBJ2-7,CASSLTRTQDEQYF,TGTGCCAGCAGTCTTACTCGGACACAAGACGAGCAGTACTTC
-,TRBD2,TRBV9,TRBJ2-5,CASSVAGGGTGGDQETQYF,TGTGCCAGCAGCGTAGCTGGTGGAGGTACCGGGGGGGACCAAGAGACCCAGTACTTC
-,-,TRBV30,TRBJ2-7,CAWSVNKGRRAEQYF,TGTGCCTGGAGTGTAAACAAGGGCCGGAGGGCCGAGCAGTACTTC
-,TRBD2,TRBV5-1,TRBJ2-7,CASSLENSGRKGEQYF,TGCGCCAGCAGCTTGGAAAACAGCGGGAGGAAGGGCGAGCAGTACTTC
-,TRBD2,TRBV2,TRBJ2-2,CASGGDTGELFF,TGTGCCAGCGGGGGGGACACCGGGGAGCTGTTTTTT
-,-,TRBV9,TRBJ2-3,CASSVVAGSDTQYF,TGTGCCAGCAGCGTAGTTGCGGGTTCAGATACGCAGTATTTT
once,TRBD1,TRBV3-1/TRBV3-2,TRBJ2-3,CASSARDRTTDTQYF,TGTGCCAGCAGCGCCCGGGACAGAACCACAGATACGCAGTATTTT
-,TRBD2,TRBV13,TRBJ2-1,CASSISGRWSYNEQFF,TGTGCCAGCAGCATTAGCGGGAGGTGGTCCTACAATGAGCAGTTCTTC
-,-,TRBV2,TRBJ1-1,CASSLPGQQEAFF,TGTGCCAGCAGTTTACCCGGACAGCAAGAAGCTTTCTTT
-,TRBD2,TRBV27,TRBJ2-2,CASESGSTGELFF,TGTGCCAGCGAAAGCGGGAGCACCGGGGAGCTGTTTTTT
once,-,TRBV2,TRBJ2-2,CASSDDSKNTGELFF,TGTGCCAGCAGTGATGACAGCAAGAACACCGGGGAGCTGTTTTTT
-,-,TRBV7-2,TRBJ2-3,CASSLRGGGDTQYF,TGTGCCAGCAGCTTAAGAGGGGGAGGGGATACGCAGTATTTT
-,TRBD1,TRBV18,TRBJ2-3,CASSPGQPTDTQYF,TGTGCCAGCTCACCGGGACAGCCCACAGATACGCAGTATTTT
few,-,TRBV5-1,TRBJ1-2,CASSLAIANYGYTF,TGCGCCAGCAGCTTGGCGATAGCTAACTATGGCTACACCTTC
-,TRBD1,TRBV19,TRBJ1-6,CASSLLSGQGYNSPLHF,TGTGCCAGTAGTCTCCTTTCCGGACAGGGTTATAATTCACCCCTCCACTTT
-,-,TRBV18,TRBJ2-7,CASSPLAESEQYF,TGTGCCAGCTCACCACTCGCCGAGAGCGAGCAGTACTTC
-,TRBD1,TRBV6-4,TRBJ1-5,CASSDRDREGQPQHF,TGTGCCAGCAGTGACAGAGACAGGGAAGGTCAGCCCCAGCATTTT
many,-,TRBV19,TRBJ2-1,CASSIGWRVWKNEQFF,TGTGCCAGTAGTATTGGTTGGCGGGTGTGGAAAAATGAGCAGTTCTTC
-,TRBD1,TRBV19,TRBJ2-2,CASSIKGALNTGELFF,TGTGCCAGTAGTATAAAGGGGGCACTGAACACCGGGGAGCTGTTTTTT
-,-,TRBV24-1,TRBJ2-2,CATSDGGLNTGELFF,TGTGCCACCAGTGATGGGGGCCTCAACACCGGGGAGCTGTTTTTT
-,-,TRBV1,TRBJ2-2,CTSRQGFPGELFF,TGCACCAGTAGACAGGGATTCCCCGGGGAGCTGTTTTTT
few,TRBD1,TRBV12-3/TRBV12-4,TRBJ2-3,CASSPGGDTQYF,TGTGCCAGCAGTCCAGGGGGAGATACGCAGTATTTT
-,-,TRBV3-1/TRBV3-2,TRBJ1-1,CATRDGMNTEAFF,TGTGCCACCCGAGACGGGATGAACACTGAAGCTTTCTTT
-,-,TRBV11-2,TRBJ2-2,CASSLIRRIKTGELFF,TGTGCCAGCAGCTTAATACGGAGGATTAAAACCGGGGAGCTGTTTTTT
-,-,TRBV19,TRBJ1-2,CASSVTVHQGYYGYTF,TGTGCCAGTAGCGTGACAGTTCACCAGGGGTACTATGGCTACACCTTC
few,-,TRBV6-4,TRBJ1-6,CASSDGAGNNSPLHF,TGTGCCAGCAGTGACGGGGCAGGGAATAATTCACCCCTCCACTTT
-,TRBD2,TRBV7-3,TRBJ2-3,CASSRTSGRADTQYF,TGTGCCAGCAGCAGGACTAGCGGGAGAGCGGATACGCAGTATTTT
-,TRBD1,TRBV9,TRBJ2-7,CASSGETGEYEQYF,TGTGCCAGCAGCGGAGAGACAGGGGAGTACGAGCAGTACTTC
few,TRBD1,TRBV2,TRBJ1-2,CASRLRTGLKDRYGYTF,TGTGCCAGCAGACTGCGGACAGGGTTAAAGGACCGCTATGGCTACACCTTC
-,-,TRBV24-1,TRBJ2-3,CATSDSSTDTQYF,TGTGCCACCAGTGATTCCTCGACAGATACGCAGTATTTT
-,-,TRBV11-3,TRBJ2-5,CASSLVAGSYQETQYF,TGTGCCAGCAGCTTAGTCGCGGGCTCGTACCAAGAGACCCAGTACTTC
medium-sized,TRBD1,TRBV7-6,TRBJ2-5,CASSSRAPQGLRDRVRETQYF,TGTGCCAGCAGCTCACGGGCCCCTCAGGGCCTCCGGGACAGAGTACGTGAGACCCAGTACTTC
-,TRBD1,TRBV25-1,TRBJ1-2,CASSGTTGSHGYTF,TGTGCCAGCAGTGGAACGACAGGGTCTCATGGCTACACCTTC
-,TRBD2,TRBV18,TRBJ2-1,CASSSGGDNEQFF,TGTGCCAGCTCTAGCGGGGGGGACAATGAGCAGTTCTTC
few,TRBD1,TRBV11-2,TRBJ1-4,CATLKGETAGGAGEKLFF,TGTGCCACCCTGAAGGGGGAAACAGCAGGGGGCGCGGGAGAAAAACTGTTTTTT
-,-,TRBV5-1,TRBJ2-4,CASSLDGRTDIQYF,TGCGCCAGCAGCTTGGATGGGAGAACGGACATTCAGTACTTC
-,TRBD1,TRBV5-6,TRBJ2-7,CASSPTDRGGYEQYF,TGTGCCAGCAGCCCTACTGACAGGGGGGGCTACGAGCAGTACTTC
once,-,TRBV2,TRBJ1-5,CASSPGQRSSNQPQHF,TGTGCCAGCAGCCCTGGACAGAGAAGTAGCAATCAGCCCCAGCATTTT